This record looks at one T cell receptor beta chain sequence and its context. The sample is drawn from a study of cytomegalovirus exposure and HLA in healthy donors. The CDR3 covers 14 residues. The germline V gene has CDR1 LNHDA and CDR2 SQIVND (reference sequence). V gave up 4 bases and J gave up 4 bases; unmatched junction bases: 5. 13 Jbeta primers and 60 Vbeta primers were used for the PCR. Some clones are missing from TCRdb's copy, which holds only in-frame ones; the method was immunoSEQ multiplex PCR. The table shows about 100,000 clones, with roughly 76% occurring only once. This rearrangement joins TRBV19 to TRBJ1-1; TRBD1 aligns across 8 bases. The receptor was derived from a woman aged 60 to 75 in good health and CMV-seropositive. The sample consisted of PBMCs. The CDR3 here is CASSNRGSVTEAFF. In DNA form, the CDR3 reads TGTGCCAGTAGTAACAGGGGGTCGGTCACTGAAGCTTTCTTT. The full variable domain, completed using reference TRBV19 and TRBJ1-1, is DGGITQSPKYLFRKEGQNVTLSCEQNLNHDAMYWYRQDPGQGLRLIYYSQIVNDFQKGDIAEGYSVSREKKESFPLTVTSAQKNPTAFYLCASSNRGSVTEAFFGQGTRLTVV.